The next 3 T cell receptor beta chains were all read from a single sample in a study of blood T cell repertoires in COVID-19. The assay was immunoSEQ multiplex PCR, and TCRdb's table has in-frame clones only and misses some. The sample carries about 160,000 clones, about 85% recorded once. Source material: peripheral blood. Receptors originate from a man aged 80 or over with COVID-19, enrolled during active disease.

The V and J genes are TRBV7-9 and TRBJ1-2, with 8 positions matching TRBD1. The germline V gene encodes CDR1 SEHNR and CDR2 FQNEAQ (reference sequence). This CDR3 has 16 amino acids. The junction had 11 bases not matched to a gene; V was cut back by 4 bases and J by 4 bases. Here the CDR3 reads CASSSPSGQGVYGYTF. The CDR3 bases are TGTGCCAGCAGCTCACCATCCGGACAGGGCGTCTATGGCTACACCTTC.

The rearrangement links TRBV12-3 or TRBV12-4 to TRBJ1-2; the D is unclear. Between the trimmed V and J ends, which lost 6 bases and 6 bases, there was a span of 14 bases. The CDR3 spans 13 residues. This CDR3 reads CASSPMNRDGYTF. The CDR3 nucleotides read TGTGCCAGCAGCCCTATGAACCGGGATGGCTACACCTTC.

The rearrangement links TRBV12-3 or TRBV12-4 to TRBJ2-7; D unresolved. The CDR3 spans 13 residues. Trimming removed 0 bases at V and 3 bases at J, with 6 bases between. The chain's CDR3 is CASSLASVYEQYF. DNA for the CDR3: TGTGCCAGCAGTTTAGCCTCGGTCTACGAGCAGTACTTC.